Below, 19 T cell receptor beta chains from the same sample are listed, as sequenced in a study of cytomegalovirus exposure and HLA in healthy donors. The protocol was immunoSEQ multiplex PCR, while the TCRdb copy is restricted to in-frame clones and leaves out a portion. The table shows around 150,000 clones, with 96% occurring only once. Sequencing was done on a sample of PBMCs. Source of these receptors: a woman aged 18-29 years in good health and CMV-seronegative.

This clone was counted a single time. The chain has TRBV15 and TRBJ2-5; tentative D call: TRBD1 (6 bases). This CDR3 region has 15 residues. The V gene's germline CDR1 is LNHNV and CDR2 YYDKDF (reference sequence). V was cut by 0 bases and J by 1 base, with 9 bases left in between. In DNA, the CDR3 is TGTGCCACCAGCAGAGACCCGACAGGCCAAGAGACCCAGTACTTC. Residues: CATSRDPTGQETQYF.

For the CDR3, the DNA is TGTGCCAGCAGCTTAGCCAGGGGCAATAATTCACCCCTCCACTTT. It encodes CASSLARGNNSPLHF. This chain connects TRBV7-9 to TRBJ1-6, with a weak D call TRBD1 (6 bases). V was cut by 0 bases and J by 5 bases, with 8 bases left in between. Germline CDR1 SEHNR, CDR2 FQNEAQ (reference sequence). The length of the CDR3 is 15 residues. Based on the CDR3 plus reference TRBV7-9 and TRBJ1-6, the full variable domain is DTGVSQNPRHKITKRGQNVTFRCDPISEHNRLYWYRQTLGQGPEFLTYFQNEAQLEKSRLLSDRFSAERPKGSFSTLEIQRTEQGDSAMYLCASSLARGNNSPLHFGNGTRLTVT.

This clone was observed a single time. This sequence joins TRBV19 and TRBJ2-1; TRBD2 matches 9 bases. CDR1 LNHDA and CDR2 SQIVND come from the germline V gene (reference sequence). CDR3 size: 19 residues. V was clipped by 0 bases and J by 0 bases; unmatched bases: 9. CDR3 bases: TGTGCCAGTAGTATAGATCGAGGTAGCGGGGGAAGCTCCTACAATGAGCAGTTCTTC. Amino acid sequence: CASSIDRGSGGSSYNEQFF.

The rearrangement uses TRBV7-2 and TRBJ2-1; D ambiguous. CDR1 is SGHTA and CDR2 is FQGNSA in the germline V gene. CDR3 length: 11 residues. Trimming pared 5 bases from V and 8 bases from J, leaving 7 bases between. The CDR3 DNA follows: TGTGCCAGCAGCCCCTCCTATGAGCAGTTCTTC. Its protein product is CASSPSYEQFF.

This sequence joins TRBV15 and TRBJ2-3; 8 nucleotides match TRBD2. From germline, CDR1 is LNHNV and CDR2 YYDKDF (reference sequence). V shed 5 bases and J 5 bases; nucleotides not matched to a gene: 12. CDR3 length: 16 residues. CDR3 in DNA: TGTGCCACCAGCGGGGGAGGGCGGGGGGCACTAGATACGCAGTATTTT. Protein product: CATSGGGRGALDTQYF.

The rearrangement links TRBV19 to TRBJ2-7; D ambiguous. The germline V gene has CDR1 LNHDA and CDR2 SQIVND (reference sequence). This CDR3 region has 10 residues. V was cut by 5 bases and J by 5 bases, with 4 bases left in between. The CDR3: CASSFDEQYF. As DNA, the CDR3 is TGTGCCAGTAGTTTCGACGAGCAGTACTTC.

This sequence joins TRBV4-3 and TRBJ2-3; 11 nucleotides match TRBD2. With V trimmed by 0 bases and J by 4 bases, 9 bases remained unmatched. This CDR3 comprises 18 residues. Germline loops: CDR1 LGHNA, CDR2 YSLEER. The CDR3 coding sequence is TGCGCCAGCAGCCAAGATCGATCTACTAGCGGGGGATCAGATACGCAGTATTTT. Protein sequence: CASSQDRSTSGGSDTQYF.

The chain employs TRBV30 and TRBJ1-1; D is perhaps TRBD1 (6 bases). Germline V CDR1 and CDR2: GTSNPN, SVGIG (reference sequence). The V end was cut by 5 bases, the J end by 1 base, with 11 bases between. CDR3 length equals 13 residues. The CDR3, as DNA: TGTGCCTGGGAAACAGGGAGGAACACTGAAGCTTTCTTT. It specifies CAWETGRNTEAFF.

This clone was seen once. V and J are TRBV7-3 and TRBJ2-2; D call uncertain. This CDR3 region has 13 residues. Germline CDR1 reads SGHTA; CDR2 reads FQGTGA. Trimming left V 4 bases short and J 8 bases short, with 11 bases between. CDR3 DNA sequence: TGTGCCAGCAGCTCCGCTGGAGAGGGGGAGCTGTTTTTT. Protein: CASSSAGEGELFF.

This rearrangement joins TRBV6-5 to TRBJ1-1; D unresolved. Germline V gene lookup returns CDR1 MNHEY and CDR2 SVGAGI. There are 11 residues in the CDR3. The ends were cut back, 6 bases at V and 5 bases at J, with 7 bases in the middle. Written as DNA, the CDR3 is TGTGCCAGCAGGCGATTTACTGAAGCTTTCTTT. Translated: CASRRFTEAFF.

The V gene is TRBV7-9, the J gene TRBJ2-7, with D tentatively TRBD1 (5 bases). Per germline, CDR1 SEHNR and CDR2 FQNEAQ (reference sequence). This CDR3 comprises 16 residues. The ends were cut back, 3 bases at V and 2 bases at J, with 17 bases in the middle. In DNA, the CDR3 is TGTGCCAGCAGCTTCATTACAGGAAGGCAGGCCTACGAGCAGTACTTC. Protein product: CASSFITGRQAYEQYF.

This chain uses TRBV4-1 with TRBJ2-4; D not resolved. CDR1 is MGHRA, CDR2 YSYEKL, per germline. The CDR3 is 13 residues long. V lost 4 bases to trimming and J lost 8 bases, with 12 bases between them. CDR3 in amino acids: CASSLSPHDIQYF. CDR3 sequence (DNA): TGCGCCAGCAGCCTTAGTCCCCACGACATTCAGTACTTC.

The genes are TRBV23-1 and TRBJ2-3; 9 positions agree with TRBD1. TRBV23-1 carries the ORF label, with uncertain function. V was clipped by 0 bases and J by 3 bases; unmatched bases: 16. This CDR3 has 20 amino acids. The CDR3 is CASSQSGSRDRVCRTDTQYF. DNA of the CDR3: TGCGCCAGCAGTCAATCGGGTTCGCGGGACAGGGTGTGCAGGACAGATACGCAGTATTTT.

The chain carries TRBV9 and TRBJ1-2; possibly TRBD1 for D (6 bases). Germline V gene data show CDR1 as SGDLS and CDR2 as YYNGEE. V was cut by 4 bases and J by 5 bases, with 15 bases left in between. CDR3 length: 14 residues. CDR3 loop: CASSTLGTHYGYTF. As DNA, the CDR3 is TGTGCCAGCAGCACCCTCGGGACACATTATGGCTACACCTTC. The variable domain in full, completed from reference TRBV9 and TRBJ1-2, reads DSGVTQTPKHLITATGQRVTLRCSPRSGDLSVYWYQQSLDQGLQFLIQYYNGEERAKGNILERFSAQQFPDLHSELNLSSLELGDSALYFCASSTLGTHYGYTFGSGTRLTVV.

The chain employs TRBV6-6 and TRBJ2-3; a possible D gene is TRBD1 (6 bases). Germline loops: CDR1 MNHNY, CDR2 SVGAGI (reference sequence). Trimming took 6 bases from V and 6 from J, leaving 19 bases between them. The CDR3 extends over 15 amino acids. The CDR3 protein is CASRPTGRGADTQYF. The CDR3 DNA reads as TGTGCCAGCAGACCTACAGGGAGAGGTGCGGATACGCAGTATTTT.

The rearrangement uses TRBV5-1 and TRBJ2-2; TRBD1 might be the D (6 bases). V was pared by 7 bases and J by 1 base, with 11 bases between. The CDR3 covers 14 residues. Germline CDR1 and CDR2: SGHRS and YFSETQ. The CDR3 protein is CASGETGNTGELFF. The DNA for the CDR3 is TGCGCCAGCGGGGAGACAGGGAACACCGGGGAGCTGTTTTTT.

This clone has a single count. CDR3 DNA sequence: TGTGCCAGTAGTATATTACTCCGGGAAGGGGGCATGAGCAATCAGCCCCAGCATTTT. Protein: CASSILLREGGMSNQPQHF. The rearrangement links TRBV19 to TRBJ1-5; 7 nucleotides align to TRBD1. CDR3 size: 19 residues. The V gene end was trimmed by 2 bases and the J gene end by 1 base; junction bases not matched to a gene: 14. Germline loops: CDR1 LNHDA, CDR2 SQIVND (reference sequence). Using reference TRBV19 and TRBJ1-5 for the parts outside the CDR3, the full variable domain is DGGITQSPKYLFRKEGQNVTLSCEQNLNHDAMYWYRQDPGQGLRLIYYSQIVNDFQKGDIAEGYSVSREKKESFPLTVTSAQKNPTAFYLCASSILLREGGMSNQPQHFGDGTRLSIL.

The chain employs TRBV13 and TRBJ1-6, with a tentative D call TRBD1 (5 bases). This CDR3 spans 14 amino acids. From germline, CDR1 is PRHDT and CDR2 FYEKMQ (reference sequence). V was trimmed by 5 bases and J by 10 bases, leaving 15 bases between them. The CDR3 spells CASSPAGLSSPLHF. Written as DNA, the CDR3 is TGTGCCAGCAGCCCCGCGGGGCTGAGCTCACCCCTCCACTTT. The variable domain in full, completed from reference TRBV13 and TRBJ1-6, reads AAGVIQSPRHLIKEKRETATLKCYPIPRHDTVYWYQQGPGQDPQFLISFYEKMQSDKGSIPDRFSAQQFSDYHSELNMSSLELGDSALYFCASSPAGLSSPLHFGNGTRLTVT.

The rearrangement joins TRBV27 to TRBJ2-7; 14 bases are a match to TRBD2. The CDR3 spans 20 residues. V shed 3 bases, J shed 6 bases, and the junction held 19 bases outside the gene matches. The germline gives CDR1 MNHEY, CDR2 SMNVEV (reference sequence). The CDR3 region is CASSFYPGLAGGPEISEQYF. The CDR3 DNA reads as TGTGCCAGCAGTTTTTACCCTGGACTAGCGGGGGGCCCTGAGATTTCCGAGCAGTACTTC.